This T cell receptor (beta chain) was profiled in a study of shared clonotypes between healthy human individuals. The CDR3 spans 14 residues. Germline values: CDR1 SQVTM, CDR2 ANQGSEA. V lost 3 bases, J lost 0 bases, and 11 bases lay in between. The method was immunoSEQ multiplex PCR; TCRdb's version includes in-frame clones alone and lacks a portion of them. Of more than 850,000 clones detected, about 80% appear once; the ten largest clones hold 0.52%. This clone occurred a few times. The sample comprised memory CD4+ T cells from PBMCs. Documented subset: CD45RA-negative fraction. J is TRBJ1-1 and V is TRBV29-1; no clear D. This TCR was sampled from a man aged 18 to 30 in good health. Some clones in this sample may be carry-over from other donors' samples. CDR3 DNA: TGCAGCGTTGAGATCCTGCAGGTGAACACTGAAGCTTTCTTT. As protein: CSVEILQVNTEAFF.